These 28 T cell receptor beta chains share one sample of origin, sequenced in a study of cytomegalovirus exposure and HLA in healthy donors. Clones were sequenced by immunoSEQ multiplex PCR, and TCRdb holds only the in-frame ones, with some missing. This table has 110,000 or so clones, about 85% appearing once. Specimen: PBMCs. These receptor sequences come from a young woman in good health and CMV-seropositive.

This clone was recorded once. The CDR3 region has the DNA TGCAGCGCCCTTTTAGGGGGAGCGGGACAGCCCCAGCATTTT. This translates into CSALLGGAGQPQHF. The chain carries TRBV29-1 and TRBJ1-5, with a weak D call TRBD1 (6 bases). The CDR3 runs to 14 residues. Trimming stripped 7 bases from V and 7 bases from J, with 20 bases between. Germline V gene lookup returns CDR1 SQVTM and CDR2 ANQGSEA.

This rearrangement joins TRBV5-1 to TRBJ2-1; D unclear. The CDR3 covers 14 residues. Deletions cut 3 bases from V and 4 bases from J, with 11 bases between. In germline, CDR1 is SGHRS, CDR2 YFSETQ. The CDR3 DNA sequence: TGCGCCAGCAGCTCTGGCTTTTCTTACAATGAGCAGTTCTTC. Translated: CASSSGFSYNEQFF.

V gene TRBV6-5 combines with J gene TRBJ2-7; 7 bases map to TRBD1. Trimming removed 5 bases from V and 9 bases from J; junction bases left unmatched: 7. The CDR3 contains 12 residues. In germline, CDR1 is MNHEY, CDR2 SVGAGI. The CDR3 region is CASSTGTVGQYF. The CDR3 nucleotides read TGTGCCAGCAGTACCGGGACAGTGGGGCAGTACTTC.

The chain couples TRBV6-5 to TRBJ2-2; 8 positions agree with TRBD1. The junction had 7 bases not matched to a gene; V was cut back by 5 bases and J by 5 bases. The CDR3 runs 15 residues. Per germline, CDR1 MNHEY and CDR2 SVGAGI. In DNA form, the CDR3 reads TGTGCCAGCAGTCCGCACAGGGGGTTTACCGGGGAGCTGTTTTTT. Protein product: CASSPHRGFTGELFF.

V is TRBV19 and J is TRBJ1-5; D call uncertain. Germline values: CDR1 LNHDA, CDR2 SQIVND (reference sequence). This CDR3 contains 15 residues. Deletions cut 1 base from V and 6 bases from J, with 13 bases between. CDR3 sequence: CASSIVGEEGQPQHF. The CDR3 coding sequence is TGTGCCAGTAGTATAGTTGGGGAGGAAGGTCAGCCCCAGCATTTT.

V gene TRBV4-1 combines with J gene TRBJ2-2; D might be TRBD2 (6 bases). This CDR3 contains 13 residues. Germline V gene lookup returns CDR1 MGHRA and CDR2 YSYEKL. The V end lost 4 bases, the J end lost 3 bases, and 6 bases lay between the germline ends. Here the CDR3 DNA reads TGCGCCAGCAGCCCGGGGGACACCGGGGAGCTGTTTTTT. Translation: CASSPGDTGELFF.

J is TRBJ1-1 and V is TRBV9; D might be TRBD1 (6 bases). V was pared by 2 bases and J by 1 base, with 9 bases between. Germline V gene sequence: CDR1 SGDLS, CDR2 YYNGEE. The CDR3 spans 14 residues. The DNA of the CDR3 is TGTGCCAGCAGCGTTAGGGACAAGAACACTGAAGCTTTCTTT. It is translated as CASSVRDKNTEAFF.

The chain carries TRBV5-1 and TRBJ2-1, with D uncertain. V was clipped by 4 bases and J by 11 bases, with 13 bases between them. Per the germline V gene, CDR1 is SGHRS and CDR2 is YFSETQ. CDR3 length: 12 residues. The CDR3 DNA reads as TGCGCCAGCAGCCCGAGGCTAGGCCAGCAGTTCTTC. Encoded protein: CASSPRLGQQFF.

The V and J genes are TRBV7-2 and TRBJ2-5; 9 nucleotides line up with TRBD1. CDR1 and CDR2 from the germline V gene are SGHTA and FQGNSA. Unmatched junction bases numbered 13, after V lost 10 bases and J lost 7 bases. CDR3 length: 14 amino acids. CDR3 loop: CATSQDRGHATQYF. The CDR3 DNA follows: TGTGCCACCTCGCAGGACAGGGGTCATGCGACCCAGTACTTC.

The chain couples TRBV28 to TRBJ1-5, with a possible D match to TRBD1 (5 bases). This CDR3 is built from 16 residues. V lost 3 bases, J lost 5 bases, and 17 bases lay in between. Germline V gene sequence: CDR1 MDHEN, CDR2 SYDVKM. The CDR3 nucleotides are TGTGCCAGCAGTTTTGGGGGACCCGGAGGGGATCAGCCCCAGCATTTT. Its protein product is CASSFGGPGGDQPQHF.

The chain employs TRBV5-6 and TRBJ1-4; D might be TRBD1 (6 bases). This CDR3 spans 15 amino acids. The germline CDR1 and CDR2 sequences are SGHDT and YYEEEE. The V end was cut by 1 base, the J end by 0 bases, with 7 bases between. DNA of the CDR3: TGTGCCAGCAGCTTGAGGGACACAACTAATGAAAAACTGTTTTTT. This encodes CASSLRDTTNEKLFF.

The chain combines TRBV19 with TRBJ2-3; 8 positions match TRBD1. In germline, CDR1 is LNHDA, CDR2 SQIVND (reference sequence). CDR3 length: 15 residues. V lost 3 bases and J lost 3; bases outside the gene matches: 5. CDR3 coding DNA: TGTGCCAGTAGTATGCAGGGGGCGAGGACAGATACGCAGTATTTT. It is translated as CASSMQGARTDTQYF.

The V call is TRBV30, the J call TRBJ2-2; D might be TRBD1 (5 bases). CDR1 is GTSNPN, CDR2 SVGIG, per germline (reference sequence). V was trimmed by 5 bases and J by 4 bases, leaving 8 bases between them. The CDR3 spans 12 residues. The CDR3 reads CAWGRATGELFF. Written as DNA, the CDR3 is TGTGCCTGGGGCAGGGCCACCGGGGAGCTGTTTTTT. Together with reference TRBV30 and TRBJ2-2, the CDR3 gives the full variable domain: SQTIHQWPATLVQPVGSPLSLECTVEGTSNPNLYWYRQAAGRGLQLLFYSVGIGQISSEVPQNLSASRPQDRQFILSSKKLLLSDSGFYLCAWGRATGELFFGEGSRLTVL.

The chain uses TRBV5-1 and TRBJ1-2, with D hard to call. Germline lookup yields CDR1 SGHRS and CDR2 YFSETQ. This CDR3 has 14 residues. The V end lost 0 bases, the J end lost 8 bases, and 14 bases lay between the germline ends. The CDR3 sequence: CASSLAPETGGYTF. The DNA of the CDR3 is TGCGCCAGCAGCTTGGCCCCAGAAACGGGAGGCTACACCTTC.

There are a few counts of this clone. The chain carries TRBV14 and TRBJ2-7, with a possible D match to TRBD1 (6 bases). V lost 0 bases and J 7 bases, leaving 10 bases between the germline ends. Germline CDR1 is SGHDN and CDR2 is FVKESK. This CDR3 has 13 amino acids. The CDR3 is CASSQERGFEQYF. CDR3 sequence (DNA): TGTGCCAGCAGCCAAGAAAGGGGGTTTGAGCAGTACTTC.

V gene TRBV5-1 combines with J gene TRBJ1-5, with D tentatively TRBD1 (6 bases). CDR3 size: 16 residues. In germline, CDR1 is SGHRS, CDR2 YFSETQ. The V end was cut by 0 bases, the J end by 6 bases, with 16 bases between. CDR3 bases: TGCGCCAGCAGCTTGGACTTCAACAGGGAAGGTCAGCCCCAGCATTTT. It encodes CASSLDFNREGQPQHF. The variable domain in full, completed from reference TRBV5-1 and TRBJ1-5, reads KAGVTQTPRYLIKTRGQQVTLSCSPISGHRSVSWYQQTPGQGLQFLFEYFSETQRNKGNFPGRFSGRQFSNSRSEMNVSTLELGDSALYLCASSLDFNREGQPQHFGDGTRLSIL.

The genes are TRBV19 and TRBJ1-1, with 10 bases matching TRBD1. The V gene's germline CDR1 is LNHDA and CDR2 SQIVND (reference sequence). This CDR3 spans 14 amino acids. The V segment lost 4 bases and the J segment 5 bases; nucleotides outside the gene matches: 4. The CDR3 DNA follows: TGTGCCAGTAGTAAAGGACAGGGGGGGACTGAAGCTTTCTTT. It encodes CASSKGQGGTEAFF.

The V call is TRBV7-6, the J call TRBJ2-1; 10 bases map to TRBD2. Germline-derived CDR1 and CDR2 are SGHVS and FNYEAQ. The V segment lost 5 bases and the J segment 8 bases; nucleotides outside the gene matches: 3. The CDR3 consists of 13 residues. The CDR3: CASSASGGHEQFF. In DNA, the CDR3 is TGTGCCAGCAGCGCTAGCGGGGGCCATGAGCAGTTCTTC. Complete variable domain (other parts from reference TRBV7-6 and TRBJ2-1): GAGVSQSPRYKVTKRGQDVALRCDPISGHVSLYWYRQALGQGPEFLTYFNYEAQQDKSGLPNDRFSAERPEGSISTLTIQRTEQRDSAMYRCASSASGGHEQFFGPGTRLTVL.

The chain joins TRBV6-1 to TRBJ1-5; TRBD1 aligns across 7 bases. Unmatched junction bases numbered 10, after V lost 7 bases and J lost 4 bases. CDR1 and CDR2 (germline): MNHNS, SASEGT. CDR3 length: 15 amino acids. Here the CDR3 DNA reads TGTGCCAGCATGGAGACAGGGAGTCTTAATCAGCCCCAGCATTTT. Protein sequence: CASMETGSLNQPQHF.

The chain recombines TRBV21-1 with TRBJ1-1; the table's D call, TRBD1, was not checked against the DNA. TRBV21-1 is marked as a pseudogene. The CDR3 runs 13 residues. Written as DNA, the CDR3 is TGTGCCAGCAGCAGTTGGGCCCAGGAAGAAGCTTTCTTT. Its translation is CASSSWAQEEAFF.

This chain joins TRBV6-6 and TRBJ1-2; D not resolved. CDR1 MNHNY and CDR2 SVGAGI come from the germline V gene (reference sequence). CDR3 length: 14 amino acids. The V end was cut by 6 bases, the J end by 4 bases, with 15 bases between. CDR3 bases: TGTGCCAGCAGCTGGGCCCCAGACCTCTATGGCTACACCTTC. It specifies CASSWAPDLYGYTF.

The chain is built from TRBV21-1 and TRBJ1-5; the D segment call TRBD1 is taken from the table without a DNA check. TRBV21-1 is given as a pseudogene. The CDR3 is 14 amino acids. The DNA of the CDR3 is TGTGCCAGCACTAGGACAGGGTATGATCAGCCCCAGCATTTT. Its translation: CASTRTGYDQPQHF.

The chain is built from TRBV4-2 and TRBJ2-1, with a tentative D call TRBD2 (5 bases). Germline V lookup: CDR1 LGHNA, CDR2 YNFKEQ. V lost 1 base and J 9 bases, leaving 16 bases between the germline ends. This CDR3 is built from 15 residues. This CDR3 reads CASSQGLLDRIEQFF. CDR3 nucleotides: TGTGCCAGCAGCCAAGGACTACTAGATCGTATTGAGCAGTTCTTC.

The chain links TRBV15 to TRBJ2-7; TRBD1 aligns across 10 bases. CDR3 length: 15 amino acids. The J segment lost 5 bases and the V segment lost 3 bases, leaving 7 bases of the junction unmatched. CDR1 LNHNV and CDR2 YYDKDF come from the germline V gene (reference sequence). DNA of the CDR3: TGTGCCACCAGCAGGCCGGGACAGGGGTTCCACGAGCAGTACTTC. Protein sequence: CATSRPGQGFHEQYF.

This sequence joins TRBV29-1 and TRBJ1-2; tentative D call: TRBD1 (5 bases). The CDR3 contains 12 residues. Per the germline V gene, CDR1 is SQVTM and CDR2 is ANQGSEA. Trimming stripped 4 bases from V and 3 bases from J, with 9 bases between. DNA for the CDR3: TGCAGCGTTGCGGGGGACGACTATGGCTACACCTTC. This sequence encodes CSVAGDDYGYTF.

This chain joins TRBV4-1 and TRBJ1-1; possibly TRBD1 for D (5 bases). Germline V gives CDR1 MGHRA, CDR2 YSYEKL. The V end was cut by 0 bases, the J end by 6 bases, with 11 bases between. This CDR3 is 14 amino acids long. The CDR3 loop is CASSQDPSGPEAFF. CDR3 nucleotide sequence: TGCGCCAGCAGCCAAGATCCTTCAGGGCCTGAAGCTTTCTTT.

This sequence joins TRBV21-1 and TRBJ2-7; the table names TRBD2, a call not compared with the DNA. TRBV21-1 is an annotated pseudogene. This CDR3 spans 15 amino acids. This CDR3 reads CASSGPGLTSYEQYF. DNA for the CDR3: TGTGCCAGCAGCGGGCCAGGACTGACCTCCTACGAGCAGTACTTC.

This chain uses TRBV7-6 with TRBJ2-2, with 7 bases fitting TRBD1. The germline V gene encodes CDR1 SGHVS and CDR2 FNYEAQ. This CDR3 has 15 residues. V shed 1 base, J shed 5 bases, and the junction held 4 bases outside the gene matches. CDR3 in amino acids: CASSLEGARTGELFF. The CDR3 nucleotides are TGTGCCAGCAGCTTAGAGGGGGCGCGGACCGGGGAGCTGTTTTTT.